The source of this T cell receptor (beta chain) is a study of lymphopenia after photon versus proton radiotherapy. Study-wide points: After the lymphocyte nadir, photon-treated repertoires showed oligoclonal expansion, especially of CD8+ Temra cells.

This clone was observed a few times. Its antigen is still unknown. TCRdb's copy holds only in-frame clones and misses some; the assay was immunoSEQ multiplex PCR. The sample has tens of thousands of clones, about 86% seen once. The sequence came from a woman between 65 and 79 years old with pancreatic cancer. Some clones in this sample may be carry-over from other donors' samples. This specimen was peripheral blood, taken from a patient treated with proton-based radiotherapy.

The CDR3 loop is CASSSTLNTEAFF. CDR3 coding DNA: TGTGCCAGCAGTTCGACACTGAACACTGAAGCTTTCTTT. V usage is TRBV28 and J usage is TRBJ1-1; D is undetermined. This CDR3 is built from 13 residues. Germline V gives CDR1 MDHEN, CDR2 SYDVKM. V shed 4 bases and J shed 0 bases, with 6 bases lying between them.